The 9 T cell receptor beta chains presented below share a single source sample, sequenced in a study of blood T cell repertoires in COVID-19. The protocol was immunoSEQ multiplex PCR, while the TCRdb copy is restricted to in-frame clones and leaves out a portion. The repertoire holds about 270,000 clones, with 89% as singletons. The specimen was peripheral blood. The receptors originated from a middle-aged man with acute or convalescent COVID-19.

The rearrangement links TRBV6-1 to TRBJ1-5; unclear D gene. V lost 0 bases and J lost 3, with 12 bases in between. CDR1 is MNHNS and CDR2 is SASEGT in the germline V gene. The CDR3 loop spans 16 amino acids. CDR3: CASSEAPILHNQPQHF. The CDR3 DNA reads TGTGCCAGCAGTGAAGCGCCCATACTCCACAATCAGCCCCAGCATTTT.

V usage is TRBV29-1 and J usage is TRBJ2-7, with a possible D match to TRBD2 (6 bases). The V end was cut by 6 bases, the J end by 1 base, with 13 bases between. The CDR3 sequence is 13 residues long. Germline lookup yields CDR1 SQVTM and CDR2 ANQGSEA. The CDR3: CSVAGRASYEQYF. The CDR3 DNA reads TGCAGCGTGGCGGGACGGGCATCCTACGAGCAGTACTTC.

This chain uses TRBV6-5 with TRBJ1-1, with D unclear. The V end lost 4 bases, the J end lost 7 bases, and 16 bases lay between the germline ends. CDR1 MNHEY and CDR2 SVGAGI come from the germline V gene. The CDR3 consists of 14 residues. The CDR3 sequence: CASSSGAGLSEAFF. CDR3 nucleotide sequence: TGTGCCAGCAGTTCCGGCGCCGGACTCAGTGAAGCTTTCTTT.

The chain joins TRBV25-1 to TRBJ2-1; the match to TRBD1 covers 7 bases. The CDR3 is 12 residues long. J lost 7 bases, V lost 5 bases, and 2 bases had no gene match. From germline, CDR1 is MGHDK and CDR2 SYGVNS. The CDR3 DNA reads TGTGCCAGCAGTAAACAGGGGAATGAGCAGTTCTTC. Its protein is CASSKQGNEQFF.

Written as DNA, the CDR3 is TGTGCCAGCAGCCCTACAGGGGCTCGGCAGTACTTC. It translates to CASSPTGARQYF. The V gene is TRBV9, the J gene TRBJ2-7; TRBD1 matches at 7 bases. The CDR3 sequence is 12 residues long. CDR1 SGDLS and CDR2 YYNGEE come from the germline V gene. Trimming removed 4 bases from V and 9 bases from J; junction bases left unmatched: 7.

The rearrangement joins TRBV19 to TRBJ1-1; no reliable D call. The CDR3 has 14 residues. The germline gives CDR1 LNHDA, CDR2 SQIVND (reference sequence). Trimming cost V 7 bases and J 0 bases, with 12 bases left between them. CDR3 loop: CASTYGAVNTEAFF. CDR3 bases: TGTGCCAGTACTTATGGAGCAGTGAACACTGAAGCTTTCTTT.

A remark on this clone: This sample also contains other DNA sequences that code for the same CDR3. This rearrangement joins TRBV24-1 to TRBJ2-3, with D unclear. Germline CDR1 reads KGHDR; CDR2 reads SFDVKD. CDR3 length: 14 amino acids. V was trimmed by 4 bases and J by 1 base, leaving 8 bases between them. This chain's CDR3 is CATSDRTGTDTQYF. The CDR3 DNA reads TGTGCCACCAGTGACCGAACAGGCACAGATACGCAGTATTTT.

The V call is TRBV3-1 (or the pseudogene TRBV3-2), the J call TRBJ2-7; 10 nucleotides align to TRBD2. Germline CDR1 LGHDT, CDR2 YNNKEL (reference sequence). The CDR3 is made up of 17 amino acids. The ends lost 3 bases at V and 0 bases at J; junction bases unmatched: 8. CDR3 coding DNA: TGTGCCAGCAGCCAGGCGCTAGCGGGGGCCCTCTCCTACGAGCAGTACTTC. It yields the protein CASSQALAGALSYEQYF.

The chain is built from TRBV3-1 (or the pseudogene TRBV3-2) and TRBJ1-3; D gene uncertain. Germline assignment: CDR1 LGHDT and CDR2 YNNKEL (reference sequence). V was clipped by 3 bases and J by 3 bases, with 27 bases between them. The CDR3 is 20 amino acids. The CDR3 DNA follows: TGTGCCAGCAGCCACCGTGGAGAAGAGGGAGGTGGCCTATTTGGAAACACCATATATTTT. It specifies CASSHRGEEGGGLFGNTIYF.